This T cell receptor (beta chain) was recovered during a study of T cell responses to AZD1222 COVID-19 vaccine. Whole-study context: Timing groups of about 4 and about 12 weeks for second doses were pooled. General study points: Seropositive status at baseline applied to only a handful of AZD1222 recipients. With two AZD1222 doses given, Spike-specific TCR breadth and depth both rose.

Worth noting for this clone: The antigen is undetermined.

Clones were sequenced by immunoSEQ multiplex PCR, and TCRdb holds only the in-frame ones, with some missing. This repertoire shows about 110,000 clones, nearly 90% found once; its top ten account for 3.2%. The clonotype originates from an adult in good health. The sequences come from peripheral blood, collected on day 0 of AZD1222 vaccination.

CDR3 residues: CASSWASYGYTF. CDR3 DNA: TGTGCCAGCAGCTGGGCCAGCTATGGCTACACCTTC. The genes are TRBV7-9 and TRBJ1-2; D is uncertain. Looked up from germline, CDR1 is SEHNR and CDR2 is FQNEAQ (reference sequence). This CDR3 has 12 residues. V was clipped by 4 bases and J by 4 bases, with 7 bases between them.